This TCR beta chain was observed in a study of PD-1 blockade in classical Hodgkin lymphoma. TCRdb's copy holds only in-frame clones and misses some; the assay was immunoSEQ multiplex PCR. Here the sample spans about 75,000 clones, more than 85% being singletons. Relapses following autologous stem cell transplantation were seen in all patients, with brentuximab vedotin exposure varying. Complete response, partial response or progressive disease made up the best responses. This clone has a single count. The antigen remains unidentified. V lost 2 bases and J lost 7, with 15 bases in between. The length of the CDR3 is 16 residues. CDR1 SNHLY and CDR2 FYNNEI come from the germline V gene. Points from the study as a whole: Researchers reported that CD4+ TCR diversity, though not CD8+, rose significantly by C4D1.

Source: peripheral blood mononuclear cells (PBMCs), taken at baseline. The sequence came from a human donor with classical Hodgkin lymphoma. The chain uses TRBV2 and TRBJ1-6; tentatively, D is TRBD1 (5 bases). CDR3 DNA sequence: TGTGCCAGCAGTGAAACAGGTACTCTGAACAATTCACCCCTCCACTTT. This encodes CASSETGTLNNSPLHF.